This paragraph reports one T cell receptor beta chain. Its antigen is still unknown. This record comes from a study of OX40 agonist ivuxolimab in advanced cancers. Study observations and caveats: Certain nonresponders likewise exhibited a low normalized T-cell clonal expansion. Both CD4+ and CD8+ T cell populations in blood had undergone clonal expansion by week 6 at 0.1 to 3.0 mg/kg.

Germline assignment: CDR1 SGHTA and CDR2 FQGTGA. V was pared by 4 bases and J by 3 bases, with 10 bases between. This CDR3 is built from 13 residues. Clones were sequenced by immunoSEQ multiplex PCR, and TCRdb holds only the in-frame ones, with some missing. Here the sample spans about 51,000 clones, 84% being singletons. This rearrangement joins TRBV7-3 to TRBJ2-7; a possible D gene is TRBD1 (5 bases). This sequence originates from an adult with an advanced solid tumor such as melanoma, head and neck, liver or kidney cancer. Sequenced material: CD4+ or CD8+ T cells sorted from blood, taken in a trial of the OX40 agonist ivuxolimab. CDR3 amino acids: CASSWDRGYEQYF. The CDR3 DNA follows: TGTGCCAGCAGCTGGGATAGGGGCTACGAGCAGTACTTC.